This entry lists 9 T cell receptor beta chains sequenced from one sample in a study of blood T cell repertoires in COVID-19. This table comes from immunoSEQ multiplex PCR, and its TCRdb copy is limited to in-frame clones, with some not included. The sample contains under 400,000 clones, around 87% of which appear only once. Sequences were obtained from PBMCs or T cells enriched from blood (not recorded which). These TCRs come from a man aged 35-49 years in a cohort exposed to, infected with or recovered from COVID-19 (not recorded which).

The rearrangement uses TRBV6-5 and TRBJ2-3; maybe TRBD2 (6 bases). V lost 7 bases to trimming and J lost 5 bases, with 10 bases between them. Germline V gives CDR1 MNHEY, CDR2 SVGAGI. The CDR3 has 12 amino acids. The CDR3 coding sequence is TGTGCCAGCACCAACGGGGGAGATACGCAGTATTTT. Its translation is CASTNGGDTQYF.

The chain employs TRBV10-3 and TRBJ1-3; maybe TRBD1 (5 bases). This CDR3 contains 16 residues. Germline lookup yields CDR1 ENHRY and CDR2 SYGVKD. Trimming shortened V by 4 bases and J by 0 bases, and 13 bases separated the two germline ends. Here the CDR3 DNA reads TGTGCCATCAGTGGGGGCGGGGGAACCTCTGGAAACACCATATATTTT. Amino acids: CAISGGGGTSGNTIYF.

CDR3 bases: TGTGCCATCAGTGAAAAAGGAGGGGTTTCACCCCTCCACTTT. Translating gives CAISEKGGVSPLHF. This chain uses TRBV10-3 with TRBJ1-6, with D possibly being TRBD1 (5 bases). The V gene lost 3 bases and the J gene lost 9 bases, with 12 bases spanning the gap. Germline values: CDR1 ENHRY, CDR2 SYGVKD. The CDR3 spans 14 residues.

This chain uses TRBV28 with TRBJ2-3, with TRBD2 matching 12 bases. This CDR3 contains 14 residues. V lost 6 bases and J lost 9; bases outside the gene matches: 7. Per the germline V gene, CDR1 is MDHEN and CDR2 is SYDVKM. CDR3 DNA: TGTGCCAGCAGCCAGACTAGCGGGAGCGCCACGCAGTATTTT. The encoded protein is CASSQTSGSATQYF.

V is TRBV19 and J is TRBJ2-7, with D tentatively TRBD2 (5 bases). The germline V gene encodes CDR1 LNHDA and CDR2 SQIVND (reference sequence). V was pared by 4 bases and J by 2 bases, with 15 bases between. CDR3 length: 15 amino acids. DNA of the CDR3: TGTGCCAGTAGTAACCCCTCGCGGGCCCCCTACGAGCAGTACTTC. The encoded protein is CASSNPSRAPYEQYF.

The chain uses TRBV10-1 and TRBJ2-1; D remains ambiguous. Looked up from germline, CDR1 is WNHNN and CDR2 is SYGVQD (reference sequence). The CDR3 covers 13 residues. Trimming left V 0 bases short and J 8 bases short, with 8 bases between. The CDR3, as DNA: TGCGCCAGCAGTGAGTCGGGTAGCTATGAGCAGTTCTTC. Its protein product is CASSESGSYEQFF.

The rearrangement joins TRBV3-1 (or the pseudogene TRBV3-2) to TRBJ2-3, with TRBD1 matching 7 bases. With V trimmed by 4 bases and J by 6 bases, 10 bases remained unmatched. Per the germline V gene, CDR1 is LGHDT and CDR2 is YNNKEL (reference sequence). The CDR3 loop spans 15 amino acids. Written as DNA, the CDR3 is TGTGCCAGCAGCCTACATGGACAGGCCCAGGATACGCAGTATTTT. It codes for CASSLHGQAQDTQYF.

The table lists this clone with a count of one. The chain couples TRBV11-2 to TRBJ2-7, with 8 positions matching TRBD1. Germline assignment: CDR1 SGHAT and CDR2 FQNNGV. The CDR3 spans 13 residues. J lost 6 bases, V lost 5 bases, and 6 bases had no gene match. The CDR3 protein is CASSRDRQGEQYF. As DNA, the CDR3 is TGTGCCAGCAGCCGGGACAGGCAGGGCGAGCAGTACTTC. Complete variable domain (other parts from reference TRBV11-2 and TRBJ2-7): EAGVAQSPRYKIIEKRQSVAFWCNPISGHATLYWYQQILGQGPKLLIQFQNNGVVDDSQLPKDRFSAERLKGVDSTLKIQPAKLEDSAVYLCASSRDRQGEQYFGPGTRLTVT.

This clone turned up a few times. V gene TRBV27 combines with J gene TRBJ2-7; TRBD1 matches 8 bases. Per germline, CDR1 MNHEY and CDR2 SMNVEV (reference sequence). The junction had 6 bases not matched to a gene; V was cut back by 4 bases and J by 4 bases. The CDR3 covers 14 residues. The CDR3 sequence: CASSSAGGWYEQYF. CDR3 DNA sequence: TGTGCCAGCAGTTCCGCAGGGGGCTGGTACGAGCAGTACTTC.